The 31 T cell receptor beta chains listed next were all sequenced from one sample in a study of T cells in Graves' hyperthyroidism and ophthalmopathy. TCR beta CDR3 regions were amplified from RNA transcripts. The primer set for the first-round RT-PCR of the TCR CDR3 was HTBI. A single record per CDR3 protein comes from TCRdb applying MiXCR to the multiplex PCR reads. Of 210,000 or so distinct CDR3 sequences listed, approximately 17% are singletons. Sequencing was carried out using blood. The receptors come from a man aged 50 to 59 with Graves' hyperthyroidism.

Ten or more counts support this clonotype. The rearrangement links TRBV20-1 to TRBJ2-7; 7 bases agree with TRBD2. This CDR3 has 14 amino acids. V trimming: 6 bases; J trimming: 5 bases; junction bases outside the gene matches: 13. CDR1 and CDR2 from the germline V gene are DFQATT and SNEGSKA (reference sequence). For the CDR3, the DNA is TGCAGTGCCCCCGTTTGGTCGGGAGGCGACGAGCAGTACTTC. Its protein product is CSAPVWSGGDEQYF.

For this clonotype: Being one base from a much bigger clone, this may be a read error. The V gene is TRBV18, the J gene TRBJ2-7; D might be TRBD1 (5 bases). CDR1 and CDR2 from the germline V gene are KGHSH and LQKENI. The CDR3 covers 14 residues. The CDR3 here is CAGSPGFSTYEQYF. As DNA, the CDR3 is TGTGCCGGCTCACCAGGGTTCTCCACCTACGAGCAGTACTTC.

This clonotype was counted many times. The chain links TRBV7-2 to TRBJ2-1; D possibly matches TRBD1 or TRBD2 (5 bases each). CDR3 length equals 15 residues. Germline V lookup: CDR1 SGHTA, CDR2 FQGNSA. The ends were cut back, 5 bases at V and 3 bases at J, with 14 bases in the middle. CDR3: CASSPDSGIYNEQFF. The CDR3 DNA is TGTGCCAGCAGCCCAGACAGCGGAATCTACAATGAGCAGTTCTTC. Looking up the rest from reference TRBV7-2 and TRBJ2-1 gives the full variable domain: GAGVSQSPSNKVTEKGKDVELRCDPISGHTALYWYRQSLGQGLEFLIYFQGNSAPDKSGLPSDRFSAERTGGSVSTLTIQRTQQEDSAVYLCASSPDSGIYNEQFFGPGTRLTVL.

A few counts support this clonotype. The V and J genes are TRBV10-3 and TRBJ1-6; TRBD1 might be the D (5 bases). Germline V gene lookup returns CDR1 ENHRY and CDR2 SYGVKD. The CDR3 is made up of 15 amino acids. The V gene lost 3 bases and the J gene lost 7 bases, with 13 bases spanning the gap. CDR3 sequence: CAISDRESGNSPLHF. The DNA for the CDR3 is TGTGCCATCAGTGACAGGGAAAGTGGCAATTCACCCCTCCACTTT.

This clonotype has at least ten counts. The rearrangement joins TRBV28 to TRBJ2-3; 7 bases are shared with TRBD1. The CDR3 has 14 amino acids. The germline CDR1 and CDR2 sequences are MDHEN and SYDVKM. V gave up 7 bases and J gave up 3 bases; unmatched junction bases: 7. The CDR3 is CASTGDRSTDTQYF. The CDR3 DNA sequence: TGTGCCAGCACCGGGGACAGATCGACAGATACGCAGTATTTT.

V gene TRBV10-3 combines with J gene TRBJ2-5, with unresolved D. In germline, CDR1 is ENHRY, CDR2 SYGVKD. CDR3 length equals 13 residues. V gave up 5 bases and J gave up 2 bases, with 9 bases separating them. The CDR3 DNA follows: TGTGCCATCAGTATCCGGGCTCAAGAGACCCAGTACTTC. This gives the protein CAISIRAQETQYF.

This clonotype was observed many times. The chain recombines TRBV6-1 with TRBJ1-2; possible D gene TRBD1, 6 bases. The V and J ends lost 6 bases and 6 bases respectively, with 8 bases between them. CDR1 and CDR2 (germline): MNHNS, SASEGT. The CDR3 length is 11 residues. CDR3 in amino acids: CASSEGDGYTF. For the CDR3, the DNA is TGTGCCAGCAGCGAGGGGGATGGCTACACCTTC.

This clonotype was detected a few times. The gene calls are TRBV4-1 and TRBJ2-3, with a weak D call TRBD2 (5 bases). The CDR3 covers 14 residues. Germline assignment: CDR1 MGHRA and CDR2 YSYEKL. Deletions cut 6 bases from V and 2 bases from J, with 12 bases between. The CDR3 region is CASSFSDLTDTQYF. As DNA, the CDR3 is TGCGCCAGCAGTTTTAGCGACCTCACAGATACGCAGTATTTT.

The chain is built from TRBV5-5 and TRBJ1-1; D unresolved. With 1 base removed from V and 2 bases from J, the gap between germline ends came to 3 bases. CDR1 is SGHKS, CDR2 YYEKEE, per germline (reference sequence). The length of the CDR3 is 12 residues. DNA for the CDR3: TGTGCCAGCAGCTTGTATAACACTGAAGCTTTCTTT. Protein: CASSLYNTEAFF.

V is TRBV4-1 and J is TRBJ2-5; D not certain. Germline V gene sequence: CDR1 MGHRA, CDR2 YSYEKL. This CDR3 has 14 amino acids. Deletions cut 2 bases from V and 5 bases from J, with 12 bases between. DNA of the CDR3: TGCGCCAGCAGCCAATCTGGGGTCGGCGAGACCCAGTACTTC. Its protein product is CASSQSGVGETQYF.

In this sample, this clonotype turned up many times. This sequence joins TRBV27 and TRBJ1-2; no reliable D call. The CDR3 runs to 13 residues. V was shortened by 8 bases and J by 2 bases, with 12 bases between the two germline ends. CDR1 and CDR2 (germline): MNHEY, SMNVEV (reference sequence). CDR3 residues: CASARELNYGYTF. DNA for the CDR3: TGTGCCAGCGCGCGCGAGCTAAACTATGGCTACACCTTC.

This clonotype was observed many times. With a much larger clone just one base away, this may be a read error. CDR3 nucleotides: TGTGCCAGCAGCTCGGGACGGATCTACGGGCAGTACTTC. It is translated as CASSSGRIYGQYF. This chain joins TRBV7-9 and TRBJ2-7; the D gene could be TRBD1 or TRBD2 (5 bases each). The CDR3 spans 13 residues. Germline V lookup: CDR1 SEHNR, CDR2 FQNEAQ (reference sequence). The full variable domain, with the rest looked up from reference TRBV7-9 and TRBJ2-7, is DTGVSQNPRHKITKRGQNVTFRCDPISEHNRLYWYRQTLGQGPEFLTYFQNEAQLEKSRLLSDRFSAERPKGSFSTLEIQRTEQGDSAMYLCASSSGRIYGQYFGPGTRLTVT.

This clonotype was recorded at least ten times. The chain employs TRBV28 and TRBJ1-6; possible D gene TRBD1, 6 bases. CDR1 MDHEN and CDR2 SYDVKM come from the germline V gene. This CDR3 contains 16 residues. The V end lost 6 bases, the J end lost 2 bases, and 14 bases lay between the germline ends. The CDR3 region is CASRAQGGPYNSPLHF. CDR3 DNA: TGTGCCAGCAGGGCACAGGGAGGTCCCTATAATTCACCCCTCCACTTT.

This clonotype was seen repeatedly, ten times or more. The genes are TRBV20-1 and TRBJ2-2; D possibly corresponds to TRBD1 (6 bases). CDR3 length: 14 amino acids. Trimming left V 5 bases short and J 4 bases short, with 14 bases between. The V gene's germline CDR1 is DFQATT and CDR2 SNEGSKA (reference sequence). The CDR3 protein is CSAGQGLATGELFF. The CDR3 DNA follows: TGCAGTGCTGGGCAGGGGCTTGCCACCGGGGAGCTGTTTTTT.

In DNA, the CDR3 is TGCGCCAGCAGCTTGGCTTTGGGGGATCCCGAAAAACTGTTTTTT. Encoded protein: CASSLALGDPEKLFF. V gene TRBV5-1 combines with J gene TRBJ1-4; D perhaps matches TRBD1 (5 bases). The CDR3 loop spans 15 amino acids. Germline lookup yields CDR1 SGHRS and CDR2 YFSETQ. V was cut by 0 bases and J by 8 bases, with 14 bases left in between. Combining the CDR3 with reference TRBV5-1 and TRBJ1-4 gives the whole variable domain KAGVTQTPRYLIKTRGQQVTLSCSPISGHRSVSWYQQTPGQGLQFLFEYFSETQRNKGNFPGRFSGRQFSNSRSEMNVSTLELGDSALYLCASSLALGDPEKLFFGSGTQLSVL.

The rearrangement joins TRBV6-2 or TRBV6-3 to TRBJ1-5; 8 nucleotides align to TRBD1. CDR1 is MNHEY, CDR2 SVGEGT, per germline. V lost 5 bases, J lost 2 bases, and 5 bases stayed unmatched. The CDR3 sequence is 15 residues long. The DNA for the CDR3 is TGTGCCAGCAGTAGACAGGGGTGGCGCAATCAGCCCCAGCATTTT. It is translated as CASSRQGWRNQPQHF.

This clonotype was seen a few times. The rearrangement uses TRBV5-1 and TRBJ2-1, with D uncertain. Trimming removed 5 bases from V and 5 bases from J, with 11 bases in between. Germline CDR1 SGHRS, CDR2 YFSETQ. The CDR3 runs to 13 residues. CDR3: CASRSDGNNEQFF. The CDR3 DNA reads TGCGCCAGCAGGTCGGACGGTAACAATGAGCAGTTCTTC.

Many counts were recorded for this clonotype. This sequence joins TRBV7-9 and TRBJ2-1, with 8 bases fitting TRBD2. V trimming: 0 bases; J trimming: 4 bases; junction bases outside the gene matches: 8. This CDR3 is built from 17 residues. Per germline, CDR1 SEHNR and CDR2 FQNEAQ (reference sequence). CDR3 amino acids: CASSLASLAAMYNEQFF. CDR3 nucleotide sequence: TGTGCCAGCAGCTTAGCTTCACTAGCGGCCATGTACAATGAGCAGTTCTTC.

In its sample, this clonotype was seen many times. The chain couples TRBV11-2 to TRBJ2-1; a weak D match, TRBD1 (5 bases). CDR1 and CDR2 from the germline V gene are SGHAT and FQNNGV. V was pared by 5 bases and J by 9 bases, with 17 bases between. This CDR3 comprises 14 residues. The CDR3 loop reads CASSALIRVFEQFF. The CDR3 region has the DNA TGTGCCAGCAGCGCCCTAATCAGGGTTTTTGAGCAGTTCTTC.

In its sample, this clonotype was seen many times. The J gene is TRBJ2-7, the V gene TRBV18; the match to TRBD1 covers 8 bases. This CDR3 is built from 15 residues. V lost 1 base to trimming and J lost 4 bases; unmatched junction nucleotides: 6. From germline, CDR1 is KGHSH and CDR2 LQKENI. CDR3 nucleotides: TGTGCCAGCTCACCACGGACAGGGAGATTTTACGAGCAGTACTTC. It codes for CASSPRTGRFYEQYF.

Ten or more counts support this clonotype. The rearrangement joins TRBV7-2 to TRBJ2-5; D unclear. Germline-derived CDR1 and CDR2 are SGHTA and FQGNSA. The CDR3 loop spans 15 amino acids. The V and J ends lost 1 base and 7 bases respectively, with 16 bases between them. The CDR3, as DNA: TGTGCCAGCAGCTTAGAGGCGGCGGCCTACCGGACCCAGTACTTC. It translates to CASSLEAAAYRTQYF.

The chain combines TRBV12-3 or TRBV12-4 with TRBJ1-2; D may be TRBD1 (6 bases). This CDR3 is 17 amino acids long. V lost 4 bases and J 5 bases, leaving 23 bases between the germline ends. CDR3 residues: CASSYDLQGRGPYGYTF. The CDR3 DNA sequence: TGTGCCAGCAGTTACGACCTACAGGGTCGGGGTCCTTATGGCTACACCTTC.

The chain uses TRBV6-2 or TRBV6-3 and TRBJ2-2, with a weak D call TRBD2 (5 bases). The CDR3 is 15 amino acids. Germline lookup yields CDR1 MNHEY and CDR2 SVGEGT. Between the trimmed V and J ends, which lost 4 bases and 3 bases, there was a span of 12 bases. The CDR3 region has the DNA TGTGCCAGCAGTTCCGGGGTCCCTCACACCGGGGAGCTGTTTTTT. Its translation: CASSSGVPHTGELFF.

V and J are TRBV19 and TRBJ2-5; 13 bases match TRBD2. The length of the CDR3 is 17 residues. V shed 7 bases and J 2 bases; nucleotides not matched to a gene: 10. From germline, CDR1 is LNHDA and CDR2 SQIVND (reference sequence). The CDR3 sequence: CASTPRGLAGLQETQYF. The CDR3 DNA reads TGTGCCAGTACCCCTAGGGGACTAGCGGGGCTACAAGAGACCCAGTACTTC. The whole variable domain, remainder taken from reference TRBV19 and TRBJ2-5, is DGGITQSPKYLFRKEGQNVTLSCEQNLNHDAMYWYRQDPGQGLRLIYYSQIVNDFQKGDIAEGYSVSREKKESFPLTVTSAQKNPTAFYLCASTPRGLAGLQETQYFGPGTRLLVL.

CDR3 nucleotides: TGTGCCATCAGTGAGTCGTCACCCCGGCGGGGAGATACGCAGTATTTT. It yields the protein CAISESSPRRGDTQYF. The rearrangement joins TRBV10-3 to TRBJ2-3; tentative D call: TRBD2 (6 bases). The V gene lost 0 bases and the J gene lost 5 bases, with 15 bases spanning the gap. CDR1 is ENHRY and CDR2 is SYGVKD in the germline V gene. The CDR3 consists of 16 residues.

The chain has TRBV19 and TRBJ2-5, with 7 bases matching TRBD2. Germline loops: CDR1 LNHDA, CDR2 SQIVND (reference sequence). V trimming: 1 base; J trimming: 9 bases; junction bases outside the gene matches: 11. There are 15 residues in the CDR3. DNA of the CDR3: TGTGCCAGTAGTATAGGGACTAGGACGGGAGTGGCCCAGTACTTC. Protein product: CASSIGTRTGVAQYF.

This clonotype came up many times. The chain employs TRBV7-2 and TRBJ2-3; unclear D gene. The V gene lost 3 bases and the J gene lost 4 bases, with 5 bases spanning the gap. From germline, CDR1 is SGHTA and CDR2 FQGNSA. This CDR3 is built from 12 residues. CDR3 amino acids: CASSFDPDTQYF. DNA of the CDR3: TGTGCCAGCAGCTTTGATCCAGATACGCAGTATTTT.

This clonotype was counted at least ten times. CDR3 region: CASSYLVGRETEAFF. DNA for the CDR3: TGTGCCAGCAGTTACTTGGTCGGGAGAGAAACTGAAGCTTTCTTT. The chain employs TRBV6-2 or TRBV6-3 and TRBJ1-1; D not certain. The CDR3 extends over 15 amino acids. Trimming removed 1 base from V and 5 bases from J, with 14 bases in between. Germline values: CDR1 MNHEY, CDR2 SVGEGT.

DNA of the CDR3: TGTGCCAGCAGTCCCCGGGGCCTCAATGGGGAGACCCAGTACTTC. Translating gives CASSPRGLNGETQYF. The J gene is TRBJ2-5, the V gene TRBV28, with D perhaps given as TRBD1 or TRBD2 (5 bases each). This CDR3 comprises 15 residues. V lost 5 bases and J 5 bases, leaving 18 bases between the germline ends. Germline V gene lookup returns CDR1 MDHEN and CDR2 SYDVKM.

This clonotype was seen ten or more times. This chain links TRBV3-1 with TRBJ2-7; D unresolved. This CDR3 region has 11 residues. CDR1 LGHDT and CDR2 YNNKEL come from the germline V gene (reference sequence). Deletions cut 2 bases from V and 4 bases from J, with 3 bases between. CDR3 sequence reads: CASSQKYEQYF. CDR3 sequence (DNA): TGTGCCAGCAGCCAAAAGTACGAGCAGTACTTC.

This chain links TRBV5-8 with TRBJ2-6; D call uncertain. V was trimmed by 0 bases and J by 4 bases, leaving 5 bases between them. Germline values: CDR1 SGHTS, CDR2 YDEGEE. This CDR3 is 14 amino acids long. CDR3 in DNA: TGTGCCAGCAGCTTGGAGGACGGGGCCAACGTCCTGACTTTC. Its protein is CASSLEDGANVLTF.